This T cell receptor (beta chain) comes out of a study of T cells after yellow fever vaccination (dated by TCRdb to about 2019). For the wider study: The SMART-Seq v4 Ultra Low Input RNA kit was used to prepare libraries from fractions with low cell numbers. To track T-cell clones before and after primary and booster YFV17D yellow fever vaccination, bulk TCR alpha and beta repertoires were sequenced longitudinally. Two healthy male donors, one aged 18 to 30 and one aged 30 to 40 years, were included in the cohort. Bulk PBMC replicates and cell subsets were isolated from blood drawn at multiple timepoints before and after both primary and secondary immunization. What the study reported, not specific to this receptor: Compared with the primary T-cell response, the secondary T-cell response was weaker but faster, peaking on day 5 rather than day 15. After the booster, most clones that had expanded after primary vaccination were detected again (approximately 95% of CD4 and more than 80% of CD8), suggesting broad maintenance of memory. Computational filtering was required because FACS-sorted repertoires could contain abundant contaminating clonotypes from the bulk population. A small share of clonotypes occurred in both CD4 and CD8 compartments, likely arising from convergent recombination. Because the study included only two donors, the extent to which the findings can be generalized is limited.

The meaning of the sample's treatment or condition label: live attenuated yellow fever vaccine strain. At every blood-draw timepoint, two biological replicates of bulk PBMCs were collected. PBMCs were isolated from peripheral blood using a standard Ficoll-Paque protocol. TriZol was used to extract RNA from bulk PBMCs, CD4 and CD8 fractions, and dextramer-positive and dextramer-negative fractions. On this clonotype itself: Its target antigen remains unknown. There are no base qualities to consult, and no much larger clone falls within one base.

TCR cDNA was made using 5'RACE template switching, a step that added a universal primer site and unique molecular identifiers. Priming for cDNA synthesis came from both the TCR alpha and TCR beta constant segments. Two PCR steps were used to amplify libraries, with sample barcodes and sequencing adapters being added in the second step. Libraries were sequenced on Illumina HiSeq 2500 (2x100 bp) or NovaSeq (2x150 bp). As for the original processing: Reads were demultiplexed and collapsed into UMI consensus sequences with MIGEC, and V(D)J alignment was performed with MiXCR. Vaccine-responding clonotypes were identified with edgeR using replicate PBMC samples, with FDR below 0.01 and a log2 fold change above 5 up to day 15 being required. Bulk clonotypes were assigned CD4 or CD8 identity according to which sequenced CD4 or CD8 repertoire held them at higher abundance. TCRdb applied fastp at Q25 and MiXCR to the public reads, then kept only in-frame beta chains. Every distinct CDR3 protein forms one entry, paired with its most common genes and DNA. None of the V and J calls come from the authors' own analysis; TCRdb made them. The sample contains a few hundred thousand distinct CDR3 sequences, less than 9.5% of them found a single time. The top ten clones comprise roughly a sixth of the sample.

The source was PBMCs, collected about 41 days after the first yellow fever vaccination. The sequence derives from a man younger than 35 who received the YFV17D yellow fever vaccine.

The DNA reads TGTGCCAGTAGTGTCCTAGGAGCCTACAATGAGCAGTTCTTC. The resulting protein is CASSVLGAYNEQFF. This chain is built from TRBV19 and TRBJ2-1, with the D gene call left open. The germline V gene (reference sequence) yields LNHDA for CDR1 and SQIVND for CDR2. The CDR3 covers 14 residues, taking in both the cysteine and the phenylalanine. Solely the CDR3 DNA is kept, with 42 bases framed from the first base. V is reduced by 5 bases and J by 2 bases, leaving a spacing of 10 bases between them.